This is a list of T cell receptor beta chains from one sample in a study of glioma-infiltrating T cells after dendritic cell vaccination. Some clones are missing from TCRdb's copy, which holds only in-frame ones; the method was immunoSEQ multiplex PCR. The data hold about 110,000 clones, with 85% to 90% observed a single time. Sequenced here: blood, sampled after dendritic cell vaccination. These receptors originate from a human donor with glioblastoma. The conserved cysteine and the conserved F or W are not part of the CDR3 here.

V: TRBV6-5; CDR3: ASSPSVASPLH
V: TRBV11-2; CDR3: ASSSLRDRANSPLH
V: TRBV28; CDR3: ASSLAGLGETQY
V: TRBV7-2; CDR3: ASSSGGLDEKLF
V: TRBV6-1; CDR3: ASSEMTSGGDTQY
V: TRBV7-9; CDR3: ASSPTGGNQPQH
V: TRBV2; CDR3: ASSDRDRGPEAF
V: TRBV30; CDR3: AWSAWQGNQPQH
V: TRBV25-1; CDR3: ASRGLAGSYEQY
V: TRBV6-1; CDR3: ASSDDRGFIQPQH
V: TRBV11-2; CDR3: ASSLETSGRNEQF
V: TRBV5-8; CDR3: ASSLGAGEAKNIQY
V: TRBV30; CDR3: ACPYRSGTIYNEQF
V: TRBV7-2; CDR3: ASSLGLPQETQY
V: TRBV11-2; CDR3: ASSPEGWNTGELF
V: TRBV18; CDR3: ASSPEVYGYT
V: TRBV18; CDR3: ASSPDRGDSEQY
V: TRBV7-3; CDR3: ASSSLAGGADTQY
V: TRBV19; CDR3: ASSVSGRSYNEQF
V: TRBV5-6; CDR3: ASSQNYGYT
V: TRBV5-5; CDR3: ASSLAGTAAYEQY
V: TRBV6-5; CDR3: ASSPGDRADT
V: TRBV5-1; CDR3: ASSSDRGTEAF
V: TRBV15; CDR3: ATSGWDGGSTEAF
V: TRBV7-3; CDR3: ASSPGLAGTDEQF
V: TRBV30; CDR3: AWSPGGGAGELF
V: TRBV7-9; CDR3: ASSLGDRTYYGYT
V: TRBV2; CDR3: ASSGQGAYQPQH
V: TRBV5-1; CDR3: ASSLGDRGTIREY
V: TRBV19; CDR3: AAGAYEQY
V: TRBV5-4; CDR3: ASSAGLAGGSSYEQY
V: TRBV10-2; CDR3: ASSSSGASYEQY
V: TRBV5-5; CDR3: ASSPRGGANQETQY
V: TRBV7-6; CDR3: ASSLEVTRGEQF
V: TRBV27; CDR3: ASSLRGEDEQY
V: TRBV19; CDR3: ATKWVDGSGELF
V: TRBV6-1; CDR3: ASTPGGLGNTIY
V: TRBV5-6; CDR3: ASSLQSGAYGYT
V: TRBV2; CDR3: ASNWGEGTEAF
V: TRBV19; CDR3: ASRQSGDTQY
V: TRBV11-2; CDR3: ASSPGTITGSYEQY